This TCR beta chain was captured by sequencing in a study of human T cells and chemical hapten exposure. Time point: patch test 1, 2 weeks after DPC sensitization. Treatment reported: therapeutic diphenylcyclopropenone sensitization with weekly scalp DPC. The template was total RNA from unfractionated whole blood. Within the library, unique molecular identifiers were attached to each individual cDNA molecule. MiXCR, run by TCRdb on the RACE reads, gives a single entry per CDR3 protein. This sample has 380,000 or so distinct CDR3 sequences, with around 5% found just once. CDR3 length: 15 amino acids. J lost 7 bases, V lost 5 bases, and 10 bases had no gene match. Germline V lookup: CDR1 SGHTA, CDR2 FQGNSA.

Material: whole blood, obtained in connection with sensitization to the hapten diphenylcyclopropenone (DPC). The chain recombines TRBV7-2 with TRBJ2-4, with TRBD1 matching 8 bases. This TCR derives from a woman aged 45-65 years with alopecia areata. Some clones in this sample may be carry-over from other donors' samples. In DNA form, the CDR3 reads TGTGCCAGCAGCCTCCAACAGGGGGATCGGAACATTCAGTACTTC. Translated, it gives CASSLQQGDRNIQYF.